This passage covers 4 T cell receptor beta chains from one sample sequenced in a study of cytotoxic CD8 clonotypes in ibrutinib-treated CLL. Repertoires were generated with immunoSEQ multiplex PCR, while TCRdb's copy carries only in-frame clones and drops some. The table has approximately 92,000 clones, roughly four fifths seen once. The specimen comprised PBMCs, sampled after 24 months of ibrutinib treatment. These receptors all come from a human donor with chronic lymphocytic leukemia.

The CDR3, as DNA: TGTGCCAGCAGTCACCGACCTGGCAATCAGCCCCAGCATTTT. It is translated as CASSHRPGNQPQHF. The rearrangement joins TRBV27 to TRBJ1-5; D gene uncertain. In germline, CDR1 is MNHEY, CDR2 SMNVEV (reference sequence). The CDR3 spans 14 residues. Trimming left V 5 bases short and J 2 bases short, with 10 bases between.

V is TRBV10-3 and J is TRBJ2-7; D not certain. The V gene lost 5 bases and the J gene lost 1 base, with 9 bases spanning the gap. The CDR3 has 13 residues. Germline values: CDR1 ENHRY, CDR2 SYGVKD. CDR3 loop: CAISPDQSYEQYF. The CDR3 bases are TGTGCCATCAGTCCGGACCAATCCTACGAGCAGTACTTC.

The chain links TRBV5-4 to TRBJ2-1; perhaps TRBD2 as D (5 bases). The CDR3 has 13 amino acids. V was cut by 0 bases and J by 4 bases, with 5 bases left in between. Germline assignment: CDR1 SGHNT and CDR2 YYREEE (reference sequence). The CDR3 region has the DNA TGTGCCAGCAGCTTGGGGGAGTACAATGAGCAGTTCTTC. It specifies CASSLGEYNEQFF.

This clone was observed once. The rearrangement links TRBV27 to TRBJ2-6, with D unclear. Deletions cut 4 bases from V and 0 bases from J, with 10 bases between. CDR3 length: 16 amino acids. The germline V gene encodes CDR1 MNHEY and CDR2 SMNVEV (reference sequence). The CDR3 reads CASSSLARSGANVLTF. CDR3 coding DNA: TGTGCCAGCAGTTCCCTGGCTCGCTCTGGGGCCAACGTCCTGACTTTC.